This TCR beta chain was captured by sequencing in a study of T cells in Graves' hyperthyroidism and ophthalmopathy. This clonotype has ten or more counts. Amplification targeted TCR beta CDR3 regions from RNA transcripts. The TCR CDR3 first-round RT-PCR relied on the HTBI primer set. MiXCR, applied by TCRdb to the multiplex PCR reads, yields one record per CDR3 protein. The repertoire includes under 450,000 distinct CDR3 sequences, less than 20% of them detected once, and 14% sits in the top ten. V gave up 3 bases and J gave up 5 bases, with 13 bases separating them. The length of the CDR3 is 14 residues. Patients with uncontrolled infections, other autoimmune diseases, pregnancy or lactation were excluded.

The TCR comes from a woman aged 18-35 years with Graves' hyperthyroidism. Specimen: blood. The chain carries TRBV12-3 or TRBV12-4 and TRBJ2-5, with a possible D match to TRBD1 (5 bases). The CDR3 is CASSLYQGEETQYF. The CDR3 DNA sequence: TGTGCCAGCAGTTTGTACCAGGGTGAGGAGACCCAGTACTTC.